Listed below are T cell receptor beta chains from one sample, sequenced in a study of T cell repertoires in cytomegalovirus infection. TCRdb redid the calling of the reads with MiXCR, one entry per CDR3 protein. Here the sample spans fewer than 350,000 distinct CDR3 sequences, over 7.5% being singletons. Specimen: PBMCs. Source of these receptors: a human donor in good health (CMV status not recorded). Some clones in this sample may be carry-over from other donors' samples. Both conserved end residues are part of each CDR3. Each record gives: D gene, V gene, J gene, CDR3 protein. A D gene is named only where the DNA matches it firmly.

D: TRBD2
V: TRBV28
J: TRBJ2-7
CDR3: CASSSLAGGPIYEQYF

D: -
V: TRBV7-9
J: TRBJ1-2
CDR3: CASSLARTAGSDGYTF

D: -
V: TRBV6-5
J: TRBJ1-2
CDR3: CASSYGVFYGYTF

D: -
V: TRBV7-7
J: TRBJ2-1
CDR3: CASSPGGVGEQFF

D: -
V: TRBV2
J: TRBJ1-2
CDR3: CASSEVQYFNYGYTF

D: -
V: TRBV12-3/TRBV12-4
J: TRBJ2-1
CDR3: CASSPLGLNEQFF

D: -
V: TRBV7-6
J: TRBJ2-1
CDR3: CASSLRASYNEQFF

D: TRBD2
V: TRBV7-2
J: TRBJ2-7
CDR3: CASSLEGRGAYEQYF

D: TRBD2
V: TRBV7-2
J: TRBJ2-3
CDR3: CASSPHLTSGGVSDTQYF

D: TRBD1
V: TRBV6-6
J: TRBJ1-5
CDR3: CASWQGAGSNQPQHF

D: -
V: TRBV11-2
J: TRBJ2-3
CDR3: CASSLGAVLRPDTQYF

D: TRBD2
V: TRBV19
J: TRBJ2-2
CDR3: CASKTSGSINGELFF

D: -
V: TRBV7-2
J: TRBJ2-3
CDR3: CASSLVRAAEDTQYF

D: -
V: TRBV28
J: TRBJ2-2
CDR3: CASSLGGTGELFF

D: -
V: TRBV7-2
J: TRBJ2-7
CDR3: CASSPTGYEQYF

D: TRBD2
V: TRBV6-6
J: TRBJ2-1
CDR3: CASSYATSGSHEQFF

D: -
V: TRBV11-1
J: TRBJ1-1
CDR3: CASSLNTAAFF

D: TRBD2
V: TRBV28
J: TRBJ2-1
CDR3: CASSLGGRAGNNEQFF

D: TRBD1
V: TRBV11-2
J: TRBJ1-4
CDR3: CASSSQGDVNEKLFF

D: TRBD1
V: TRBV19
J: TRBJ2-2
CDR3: CATCPQGATGELFF

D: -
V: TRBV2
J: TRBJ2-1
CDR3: CASAKGGWRNEQFF

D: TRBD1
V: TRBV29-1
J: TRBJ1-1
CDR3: CSVEDLTGRNTEAFF

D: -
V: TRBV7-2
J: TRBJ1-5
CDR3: CASSPWGGGNQPQHF

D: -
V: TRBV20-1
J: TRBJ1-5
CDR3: CSARGGDQPQHF